The rows below give T cell receptor beta chains drawn from one sample of a study of immune evolution from preneoplasia to lung adenocarcinoma. Sequencing was performed with immunoSEQ multiplex PCR; in TCRdb, only in-frame clones are kept and a portion is missing. The sample carries roughly 4,800 clones, around four fifths recorded once. The sample comprised FFPE adjacent normal lung tissue. The receptors here all came from a donor aged 70 or older with lung adenocarcinoma. The CDR3 runs from the conserved cysteine through the conserved F or W. The order of the fields is D gene, CDR3 length, clone size, J gene, V gene, CDR3 DNA, CDR3 protein. The D gene is left open where the match is weak. Part of the rows lack a size; the others show once, few, many or a class for expanded clones.

. 12 . TRBJ2-5 TRBV5-1 TGCGCCAGCAGCTTGGGATCGGAGACCCAGTACTTC CASSLGSETQYF
. 15 . TRBJ1-2 TRBV4-1 TGCGCCAGCAGCCAAGAAGGGGCGAGGGACTATGGCTACACCTTC CASSQEGARDYGYTF
TRBD2 16 once TRBJ2-1 TRBV11-1 TGTGCCAGCAGCTTACAGACTAGCGGGAGGGCCAGGAGGCAGTTCTTC CASSLQTSGRARRQFF
TRBD1 13 . TRBJ2-7 TRBV6-1 TGTGCCAGCAATCTGTGGACAGGAAACGAGCAGTACTTC CASNLWTGNEQYF
. 15 . TRBJ2-5 TRBV30 TGTGCCTGGAGTCCTAGGAGATTGGGACAAGAGACCCAGTACTTC CAWSPRRLGQETQYF
. 14 once TRBJ1-1 TRBV7-8 TGTGCCAGCAGCTTAGGCAGACTTAACACTGAAGCTTTCTTT CASSLGRLNTEAFF
. 17 . TRBJ2-6 TRBV7-8 TGTGCCAGCAGCGCTCCGGGACGGAACTCTGGGGCCAACGTCCTGACTTTC CASSAPGRNSGANVLTF
. 12 few TRBJ1-2 TRBV29-1 TGCAGCGTTGCCGGGGGCAACTATGGCTACACCTTC CSVAGGNYGYTF
. 16 . TRBJ2-2 TRBV25-1 TGTGCCAGCAGTGAAAGCCTTGACAGTCTCACCGGGGAGCTGTTTTTT CASSESLDSLTGELFF
TRBD1 14 . TRBJ1-2 TRBV30 TGTGCCTGGAGTGTACTAGGGGGCTTATATGGCTACACCTTC CAWSVLGGLYGYTF
. 13 . TRBJ1-1 TRBV30 TGTGCCTGGAGCGGGGCGGGGTGGACTGAAGCTTTCTTT CAWSGAGWTEAFF
. 15 . TRBJ1-4 TRBV6-1 TGTGCCAGCAGTGAAGGTTTGGGGGCTATGGAAAAACTGTTTTTT CASSEGLGAMEKLFF
. 14 . TRBJ1-4 TRBV30 TGTGCGTGGGACACCGATGCAACTAATGAAAAACTGTTTTTT CAWDTDATNEKLFF
. 15 . TRBJ1-2 TRBV2 TGTGCCAGCAGTGAATCTCCAGATACTATAAGTGGCTACACCTTC CASSESPDTISGYTF
. 13 few TRBJ2-4 TRBV19 TGTGCCAGTAGTATAGATTCCCAAAACATTCAGTACTTC CASSIDSQNIQYF
. 14 . TRBJ2-5 TRBV6-6 TGTGCCAGCAGTTACCCTGGACGGGAAGAGACCCAGTACTTC CASSYPGREETQYF
. 17 once TRBJ2-5 TRBV27 TGTGCCAGCAGTCCCAGGCCGCCGGGATCGGGGAGGGAGACCCAGTACTTC CASSPRPPGSGRETQYF
. 16 . TRBJ2-5 TRBV4-2 TGTGCCAGCAGCCGGGAACTAGGGGGGGACAGGGAGACCCAGTACTTC CASSRELGGDRETQYF
. 17 once TRBJ1-2 TRBV7-9 TGTGCCAGCAGCTTATGGGGGCCGACAGAGGCTAACTATGGCTACACCTTC CASSLWGPTEANYGYTF
TRBD1 14 . TRBJ2-5 TRBV7-9 TGTGCCAGCAGCTTGACAGGGAATGAAGAGACCCAGTACTTC CASSLTGNEETQYF
. 14 . TRBJ2-5 TRBV11-3 TGTGCCAGCAGCTTAGGCGGGTTAGACGAGACCCAGTACTTC CASSLGGLDETQYF
. 11 . TRBJ2-7 TRBV20-1 TGCAGTGCGTCAGGGTCGAGCGAGCAGTACTTC CSASGSSEQYF
. 13 . TRBJ2-2 TRBV10-2 TGCGCCAGCAAAGAGGGAAACACCGGGGAGCTGTTTTTT CASKEGNTGELFF
. 15 . TRBJ2-5 TRBV2 TGTGCCAGCAGCCCCCGGTGGGGTTCCCAAGAGACCCAGTACTTC CASSPRWGSQETQYF
. 16 . TRBJ1-1 TRBV28 TGTGCCAGCAGGCTAGGAGGCTCTACAGGGATCACTGAAGCTTTCTTT CASRLGGSTGITEAFF
TRBD1 15 few TRBJ2-5 TRBV9 TGTGCCAGCAGCGTAGAGCAGGGGGCTGGAGAGACCCAGTACTTC CASSVEQGAGETQYF
TRBD1 21 . TRBJ2-5 TRBV4-2 TGTGCCAGCAGCCAAGGAGGATCGGGGACAGGGGATGGGGTGGCAAAGGAGACCCAGTACTTC CASSQGGSGTGDGVAKETQYF
. 13 . TRBJ2-7 TRBV7-3 TGTGCCAGCAGTCGGGACCCCTCCTACGAGCAGTACTTC CASSRDPSYEQYF
. 18 few TRBJ2-7 TRBV6-1 TGTGCCAGCAGTGAAGTTTATGGCGGGCAGGGGAGCTCCTACGAGCAGTACTTC CASSEVYGGQGSSYEQYF
TRBD2 15 . TRBJ2-1 TRBV7-9 TGTGCCAGCAGCCCCCTCAGCGGGAGAGCCGATGAGCAGTTCTTC CASSPLSGRADEQFF
TRBD1 15 once TRBJ1-4 TRBV27 TGTGCCAGCAGGCCCAGGGGGATAACTAATGAAAAACTGTTTTTT CASRPRGITNEKLFF
. 16 . TRBJ2-5 TRBV18 TGTGCCAGCTCACCCTCCGGTGACCGACTCCAAGAGACCCAGTACTTC CASSPSGDRLQETQYF
TRBD2 14 . TRBJ2-1 TRBV2 TGTGCCAGCAGAGGAGGGACTAGCGCCAATGAGCAGTTCTTC CASRGGTSANEQFF
. 13 few TRBJ2-2 TRBV6-1 TGTGCCACAGTACGGGACCAAACCGGGGAGCTGTTTTTT CATVRDQTGELFF
TRBD2 15 . TRBJ2-3 TRBV9 TGTGCCAGCAGCGTAGCTAGCGGGATCACAGATACGCAGTATTTT CASSVASGITDTQYF